These 14 T cell receptor beta chains were all obtained from the same sample, sequenced in a study of T cell repertoires in cytomegalovirus infection. Their target antigens are unknown. TCRdb re-derived calls from the reads in MiXCR, one entry per CDR3 protein. The table includes approximately 76,000 distinct CDR3 sequences, more than 20% detected once. The specimen comprised CD8+ T cells from cultured PBMCs, sampled from culture after CMV antigen stimulation. These receptors all come from a human donor in good health (CMV status not recorded). Some clones in this sample may be carry-over from other donors' samples.

Concerning this clonotype: A read error is possible here, since a much larger clone lies one base away. The chain is built from TRBV10-3 and TRBJ2-1; D is undetermined. Germline V CDR1 and CDR2: ENHRY, SYGVKD. This CDR3 contains 19 residues. Here the CDR3 reads CAISEPNQILTPSYNAQFF. DNA of the CDR3: TGTGCCATCAGTGAGCCCAACCAAATTCTTACCCCCTCCTACAATGCGCAGTTCTTC.

The genes are TRBV30 and TRBJ1-5, with 9 bases that match TRBD1. Germline V CDR1 and CDR2: GTSNPN, SVGIG (reference sequence). The CDR3 contains 13 residues. Trimming took 5 bases from V and 5 from J; bases not matched to a gene: 4. The CDR3 reads CAWSGTGHQPQHF. CDR3 DNA sequence: TGTGCCTGGTCAGGGACAGGGCATCAGCCCCAGCATTTT. The full variable domain, completed using reference TRBV30 and TRBJ1-5, is SQTIHQWPATLVQPVGSPLSLECTVEGTSNPNLYWYRQAAGRGLQLLFYSVGIGQISSEVPQNLSASRPQDRQFILSSKKLLLSDSGFYLCAWSGTGHQPQHFGDGTRLSIL.

The genes are TRBV6-1 and TRBJ1-2; 8 bases fit TRBD1. The CDR3 is made up of 13 amino acids. Germline V lookup: CDR1 MNHNS, CDR2 SASEGT. V dropped 3 bases and J dropped 7; count of bases not matched to a gene: 4. In DNA form, the CDR3 reads TGTGCCAGCAGTGATCGGACAGGGCTTGGCTACACCTTC. This sequence encodes CASSDRTGLGYTF.

The gene calls are TRBV7-9 and TRBJ2-7, with TRBD2 matching 8 bases. CDR1 and CDR2 (germline): SEHNR, FQNEAQ (reference sequence). With V trimmed by 5 bases and J by 5 bases, 11 bases remained unmatched. This CDR3 is built from 15 residues. The CDR3 DNA sequence: TGTGCCAGCAGCCCCCGGACTAGCCGCCGCGACGAGCAGTACTTC. Translated: CASSPRTSRRDEQYF.

There are a few counts of this clonotype. The J gene is TRBJ1-2, the V gene TRBV4-1; the D is unclear. The CDR3 totals 16 residues. Germline CDR1 and CDR2: MGHRA and YSYEKL. V was trimmed by 0 bases and J by 6 bases, leaving 17 bases between them. The CDR3: CASSQELLAGLHGYTF. The CDR3 DNA follows: TGCGCCAGCAGCCAAGAGCTCTTAGCAGGACTTCATGGCTACACCTTC.

This clonotype was detected ten times or more. The rearrangement uses TRBV6-1 and TRBJ2-7; D not resolved. The ends were cut back, 7 bases at V and 3 bases at J, with 25 bases in the middle. This CDR3 comprises 17 residues. The germline V gene has CDR1 MNHNS and CDR2 SASEGT. Here the CDR3 reads CASTRKQPDQIDYEQYF. CDR3 bases: TGTGCCAGCACCCGAAAGCAACCCGACCAGATCGACTACGAGCAGTACTTC.

This chain joins TRBV5-1 and TRBJ2-7; possible D gene TRBD2, 7 bases. CDR1 and CDR2 from the germline V gene are SGHRS and YFSETQ. The CDR3 extends over 14 amino acids. V lost 7 bases to trimming and J lost 5 bases, with 19 bases between them. The CDR3 here is CASRRGGALDEQYF. The CDR3 nucleotides read TGCGCCAGCCGCCGTGGGGGGGCACTAGACGAGCAGTACTTC.

This rearrangement joins TRBV7-3 to TRBJ2-7; TRBD1 or TRBD2 may be the D gene (5 bases each). Between the trimmed V and J ends, which lost 2 bases and 4 bases, there was a span of 9 bases. The CDR3 covers 13 residues. The germline gives CDR1 SGHTA, CDR2 FQGTGA. CDR3 region: CASSLEWGYEQYF. Written as DNA, the CDR3 is TGTGCCAGCAGCTTAGAGTGGGGGTACGAGCAGTACTTC.

Only a few counts were recorded for this clonotype. This chain joins TRBV4-3 and TRBJ2-2, with D perhaps TRBD2 (5 bases). This CDR3 spans 17 amino acids. Germline V gene sequence: CDR1 LGHNA, CDR2 YSLEER. The germline V and J ends were trimmed by 0 bases and 0 bases, with 11 bases remaining between them. The CDR3 nucleotides are TGCGCCAGCAGCCAAGACGGTCGGGATACGAACACCGGGGAGCTGTTTTTT. Its protein product is CASSQDGRDTNTGELFF.

Only a few counts were recorded for this clonotype. The chain links TRBV12-3 or TRBV12-4 to TRBJ2-2; a weak D match, TRBD2 (5 bases). Trimming pared 5 bases from V and 6 bases from J, leaving 13 bases between. The CDR3 loop spans 14 amino acids. CDR3 in DNA: TGTGCCAGCAGTCAAACTAGTTTCCCCGGGGAGCTGTTTTTT. It codes for CASSQTSFPGELFF.

This clonotype has more than one count but fewer than ten. CDR3 protein: CASSLPDDRNTEAFF. Here the CDR3 DNA reads TGTGCCAGCAGCTTACCCGACGACCGGAACACTGAAGCTTTCTTT. The chain couples TRBV7-9 to TRBJ1-1; D is undetermined. Germline CDR1 reads SEHNR; CDR2 reads FQNEAQ (reference sequence). V was trimmed by 2 bases and J by 1 base, leaving 11 bases between them. The CDR3 has 15 amino acids.

The chain has TRBV6-5 and TRBJ2-2; maybe TRBD2 (5 bases). Germline loops: CDR1 MNHEY, CDR2 SVGAGI. Trimming took off 7 bases at V and 8 bases at J, with 11 bases between the two ends. CDR3 length: 12 residues. Here the CDR3 DNA reads TGTGCCAGCAAAGGAGGATGGGGGGAGCTGTTTTTT. It is translated as CASKGGWGELFF.

This clonotype was seen a handful of times. This chain joins TRBV6-6 and TRBJ2-1; 7 bases match TRBD2. The CDR3 extends over 16 amino acids. The V segment lost 0 bases and the J segment 5 bases; nucleotides outside the gene matches: 7. Germline-derived CDR1 and CDR2 are MNHNY and SVGAGI (reference sequence). The CDR3 is CASSYSGGNRDNEQFF. The CDR3 coding sequence is TGTGCCAGCAGTTACTCCGGGGGGAACCGCGACAATGAGCAGTTCTTC.

This rearrangement joins TRBV11-2 to TRBJ1-1; D possibly corresponds to TRBD1 (5 bases). Germline-derived CDR1 and CDR2 are SGHAT and FQNNGV. The CDR3 contains 13 residues. V was shortened by 3 bases and J by 4 bases, with 9 bases between the two germline ends. The CDR3 DNA reads as TGTGCCAGCAGCTTTGCCGGGGGCACTGAAGCTTTCTTT. This codes for CASSFAGGTEAFF.